This T cell receptor beta chain was recorded in a study of CD8+CD57+ T cells in acquired aplastic anemia. Turning to the study itself: The study obtained an average of roughly 3 ug of DNA from sorted CD4+ and CD8+ cells. The average read count for CD4+ cells in healthy donors was around 10 million.

V was clipped by 6 bases and J by 0 bases, with 6 bases between them. Germline CDR1 reads DFQATT; CDR2 reads SNEGSKA (reference sequence). The CDR3 is 11 amino acids. Genomic DNA, serving as template, underwent TCR beta VDJ and CDR3 profiling. TCRdb re-called the reads through MiXCR, storing one row per CDR3 protein. This table has about 400,000 distinct CDR3 sequences, 65% to 75% appearing once. This clonotype was counted only a few times. Its antigen is undetermined. Study results and limitations: There were approximately 27 CD8+ CDR3 sequences that occurred in both patients and controls. Simpson's diversity of CD8+ cells was not significantly different in patients compared with controls.

The sequencing input was sorted CD4+, CD8+, or CD8+CD57+ T cells (not recorded which) from PBMCs. This chain uses TRBV20-1 with TRBJ2-7, with D uncertain. The source is a human donor in good health, serving as a control. In DNA form, the CDR3 reads TGCAGTGCAGACGACTCCTACGAGCAGTACTTC. This sequence encodes CSADDSYEQYF.